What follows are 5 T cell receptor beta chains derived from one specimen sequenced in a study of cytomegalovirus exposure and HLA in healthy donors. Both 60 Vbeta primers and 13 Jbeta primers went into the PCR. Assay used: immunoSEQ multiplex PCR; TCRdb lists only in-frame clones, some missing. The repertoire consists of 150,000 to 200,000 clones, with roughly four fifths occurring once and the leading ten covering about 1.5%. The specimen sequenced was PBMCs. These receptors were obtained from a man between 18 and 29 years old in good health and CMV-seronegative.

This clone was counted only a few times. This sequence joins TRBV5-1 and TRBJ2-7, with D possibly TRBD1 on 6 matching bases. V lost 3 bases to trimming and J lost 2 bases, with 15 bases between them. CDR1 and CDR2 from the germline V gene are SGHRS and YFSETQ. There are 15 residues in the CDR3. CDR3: CASSSQPGQAYEQYF. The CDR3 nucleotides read TGCGCCAGCAGCTCCCAACCGGGACAAGCCTACGAGCAGTACTTC.

DNA for the CDR3: TGTGCCAGCAGCCTGGAGACGACAGGATTAATGGGTGAGCAGTTCTTC. Translated: CASSLETTGLMGEQFF. The gene calls are TRBV7-2 and TRBJ2-1, with a tentative D call TRBD1 (6 bases). Germline assignment: CDR1 SGHTA and CDR2 FQGNSA. This CDR3 spans 16 amino acids. V shed 5 bases and J shed 9 bases, with 23 bases lying between them.

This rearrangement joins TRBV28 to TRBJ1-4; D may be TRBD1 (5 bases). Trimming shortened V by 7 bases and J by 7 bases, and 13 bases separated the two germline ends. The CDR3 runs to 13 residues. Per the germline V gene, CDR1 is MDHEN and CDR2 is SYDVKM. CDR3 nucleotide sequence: TGTGCCAGCACCCCGGGGGATGGTGAAAAACTGTTTTTT. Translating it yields CASTPGDGEKLFF.

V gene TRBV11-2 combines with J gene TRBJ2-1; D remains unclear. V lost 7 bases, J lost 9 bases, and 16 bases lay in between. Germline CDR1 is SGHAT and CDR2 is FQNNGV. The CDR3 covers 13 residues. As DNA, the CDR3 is TGTGCCAGCATTACGTCTCCGTCCGGTGAGCAGTTCTTC. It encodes CASITSPSGEQFF.

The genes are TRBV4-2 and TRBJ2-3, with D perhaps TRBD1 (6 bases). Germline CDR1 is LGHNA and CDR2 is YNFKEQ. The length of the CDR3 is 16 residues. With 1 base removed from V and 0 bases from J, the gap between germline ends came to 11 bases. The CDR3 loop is CASSQVSQGSTDTQYF. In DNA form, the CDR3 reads TGTGCCAGCAGCCAAGTATCACAGGGCAGCACAGATACGCAGTATTTT.